This is a list of T cell receptor beta chains from one sample in a study of blood T cell repertoires in COVID-19. The data were produced by immunoSEQ multiplex PCR, yet TCRdb's version contains in-frame clones alone and is incomplete. The data contain roughly 230,000 clones, 90% of them seen just once; the ten biggest clones take up roughly 2.2%. Sequencing was done on a sample of peripheral blood. The receptor set was obtained from a woman aged 60-75 years with COVID-19, enrolled during active disease. Both conserved end residues are part of each CDR3. D genes are given only for firm matches. Only some rows state a clone size, as once, few, many or a class for expanded clones.

size | J | V | D | CDR3 | DNA
- | TRBJ1-1 | TRBV7-8 | - | CASSLVERTEAFF | TGTGCCAGCAGCTTAGTAGAGAGAACTGAAGCTTTCTTT
- | TRBJ1-5 | TRBV15 | - | CATSRDLTLQTQHF | TGTGCCACCAGCAGAGATCTCACCCTCCAGACCCAGCATTTT
- | TRBJ2-7 | TRBV5-1 | - | CASSLGRTNYEQYF | TGCGCCAGCAGCTTGGGACGGACAAACTACGAGCAGTACTTC
- | TRBJ1-3 | TRBV6-5 | - | CASSYSSTGNTIYF | TGTGCCAGCAGTTACTCGAGTACGGGAAACACCATATATTTT
- | TRBJ1-4 | TRBV19 | TRBD1 | CASTADRGGSNEKLFF | TGTGCCAGTACCGCGGACAGGGGAGGGAGTAATGAAAAACTGTTTTTT
- | TRBJ2-2 | TRBV19 | TRBD2 | CASSPPGSGGAATGELFF | TGTGCCAGTAGTCCCCCCGGGAGCGGGGGGGCGGCCACCGGGGAGCTGTTTTTT
- | TRBJ2-3 | TRBV18 | TRBD1 | CASSPYGGTGDTQYF | TGTGCCAGCTCACCATACGGTGGGACAGGGGATACGCAGTATTTT
- | TRBJ2-1 | TRBV11-2 | TRBD2 | CASSRDLAGGLNEWQFF | TGTGCCAGCAGCCGGGATCTAGCGGGGGGGTTAAATGAGTGGCAGTTCTTC
once | TRBJ2-7 | TRBV3-1/TRBV3-2 | - | CASSQVGVFYEQYF | TGTGCCAGCAGCCAAGTAGGGGTGTTCTACGAGCAGTACTTC
- | TRBJ2-1 | TRBV4-3 | - | CASSQDGNGDNEQFF | TGCGCCAGCAGCCAAGACGGGAACGGAGACAATGAGCAGTTCTTC
- | TRBJ1-5 | TRBV2 | TRBD1 | CASSMSGGGQPQHF | TGTGCCAGCAGTATGTCAGGGGGCGGTCAGCCCCAGCATTTT
once | TRBJ1-4 | TRBV18 | - | CASSPAGAGEKLFF | TGTGCCAGCTCACCAGCGGGGGCCGGTGAAAAACTGTTTTTT
- | TRBJ1-3 | TRBV7-9 | TRBD1 | CASSLPPGQGAFSGNTIYF | TGTGCCAGCAGCTTACCCCCGGGACAGGGGGCCTTTTCTGGAAACACCATATATTTT
- | TRBJ1-2 | TRBV7-2 | TRBD1 | CASSLGQGAYGYTF | TGTGCCAGCAGCCTCGGACAGGGGGCCTATGGCTACACCTTC
- | TRBJ2-3 | TRBV18 | - | CASSRTDTDTQYF | TGTGCCAGCTCACGGACTGACACAGATACGCAGTATTTT
- | TRBJ1-6 | TRBV27 | - | CATARGGYNSPLHF | TGTGCCACGGCCCGGGGTGGTTATAATTCACCCCTCCACTTT
- | TRBJ2-5 | TRBV6-1 | - | CASSEGAGARRVQETQYF | TGTGCCAGCAGTGAAGGCGCGGGGGCTAGGAGGGTCCAAGAGACCCAGTACTTC
- | TRBJ2-7 | TRBV7-9 | - | CASSYWTQYYEQYF | TGTGCCAGCAGCTACTGGACACAATATTACGAGCAGTACTTC
- | TRBJ1-1 | TRBV10-3 | - | CAISDLGRAGERTEAFF | TGTGCCATCAGTGACCTGGGGAGGGCAGGGGAGCGCACTGAAGCTTTCTTT
- | TRBJ1-2 | TRBV7-9 | - | CASSFPNYGYTF | TGTGCCAGCAGCTTCCCGAACTATGGCTACACCTTC
- | TRBJ2-5 | TRBV11-2 | - | CASSSVPSGKETQYF | TGTGCCAGCAGCTCCGTACCCAGCGGAAAAGAGACCCAGTACTTC
- | TRBJ1-2 | TRBV5-5 | TRBD1 | CASSARTGNYGYTF | TGTGCCAGCAGCGCCCGGACAGGGAACTATGGCTACACCTTC
- | TRBJ1-2 | TRBV7-9 | TRBD1 | CASTQNSQGVVSYGYTF | TGTGCCAGCACCCAAAACAGTCAGGGGGTTGTATCCTATGGCTACACCTTC
- | TRBJ2-5 | TRBV5-6 | TRBD2 | CASSRGLAGGLIQETQYF | TGTGCCAGCAGCCGAGGACTAGCGGGGGGGCTTATCCAAGAGACCCAGTACTTC
- | TRBJ2-7 | TRBV19 | - | CASSSPRGSTNEQYF | TGTGCCAGTAGTTCTCCTAGAGGATCGACGAACGAGCAGTACTTC